This T cell receptor (beta chain) was found in a study of patients and donors after allogeneic stem cell transplantation. Germline V lookup: CDR1 MNHNY, CDR2 SVGAGI (reference sequence). V gave up 5 bases and J gave up 8 bases, with 13 bases separating them. The length of the CDR3 is 13 residues. A single record per CDR3 protein comes from TCRdb applying MiXCR to the RT-PCR reads. The table has about 960,000 distinct CDR3 sequences, 15% to 20% seen once. Specimen: blood, either unsorted or a sorted T cell fraction (not recorded which). The rearrangement links TRBV6-6 to TRBJ1-3; no reliable D call. The receptor was isolated from a human donor who was either an allogeneic HSCT recipient or a stem cell or donor lymphocyte infusion donor (not recorded which). It is not recorded whose cells these are; they may come from a transplant donor. Here the CDR3 DNA reads TGTGCCAGCAGTACTGACACGGGCGACACCATATATTTT. Protein: CASSTDTGDTIYF.